Reported below is one TCR beta chain. Its antigen remains unidentified. Generated by immunoSEQ multiplex PCR, the TCRdb table keeps only in-frame clones and is missing some. The profile covers 35,000 to 40,000 clones, with roughly four fifths appearing a single time and roughly a sixth taken by the ten largest. Germline CDR1 and CDR2: SGHAT and FQNNGV. The CDR3 consists of 13 residues. Trimming removed 3 bases at V and 5 bases at J, with 9 bases between. The data are from a study of T cells in localized non-small cell lung cancer. Broader study findings: Researchers found a median approximately 50 of the top 100 tumor clones in adjacent lung. The study sequenced only one region of the tumor. As a result, intratumor heterogeneity could not be excluded and remains possible. The study found T cell clonality highest in uninvolved adjacent lung, above tumor.

This sequence joins TRBV11-2 and TRBJ2-3; TRBD2 is a possible D gene (5 bases). The clonotype comes from a male donor aged 60 or older with stage III squamous cell lung carcinoma. This material consisted of peripheral blood, taken before any cancer treatment. CDR3 residues: CASSFRGLDTQYF. The CDR3 DNA follows: TGTGCCAGCAGCTTTCGGGGTTTAGATACGCAGTATTTT.